The 5 T cell receptor beta chains below come from one sample, sequenced in a study of a mutant IDH1 vaccine in newly diagnosed glioma. Repertoires were generated with immunoSEQ multiplex PCR, while TCRdb's copy carries only in-frame clones and drops some. This table holds 85,000 to 100,000 clones, approximately 90% found once. Sample time point: baseline, week 1 (first vaccination visit). The treatment here: pre-vaccination baseline after standard-of-care therapy. The sequences come from PBMCs, collected from a glioma patient treated with radiotherapy, temozolomide or both. All receptors derive from a woman in her fifties or sixties with glioma.

The V and J genes are TRBV5-1 and TRBJ2-6; 8 nucleotides line up with TRBD1. Germline CDR1 reads SGHRS; CDR2 reads YFSETQ. V lost 0 bases, J lost 0 bases, and 5 bases stayed unmatched. The CDR3 covers 18 residues. The CDR3 here is CASSLVPQGASGANVLTF. DNA of the CDR3: TGCGCCAGCAGCTTGGTACCTCAGGGGGCCTCTGGGGCCAACGTCCTGACTTTC.

The chain recombines TRBV5-1 with TRBJ2-1; TRBD2 is a possible D gene (5 bases). Germline V gene sequence: CDR1 SGHRS, CDR2 YFSETQ. The V end lost 7 bases, the J end lost 4 bases, and 6 bases lay between the germline ends. The CDR3 contains 11 residues. CDR3 sequence (DNA): TGCGCCAGCGAGGGTTACAATGAGCAGTTCTTC. Its protein is CASEGYNEQFF. Supplemented by reference TRBV5-1 and TRBJ2-1, the full variable domain reads KAGVTQTPRYLIKTRGQQVTLSCSPISGHRSVSWYQQTPGQGLQFLFEYFSETQRNKGNFPGRFSGRQFSNSRSEMNVSTLELGDSALYLCASEGYNEQFFGPGTRLTVL.

Of note for this clone: Other nucleotide sequences from this sample produce the same CDR3. This rearrangement joins TRBV7-9 to TRBJ1-1, with unresolved D. Germline CDR1 reads SEHNR; CDR2 reads FQNEAQ (reference sequence). This CDR3 is built from 13 residues. Trimming removed 1 base at V and 5 bases at J, with 8 bases between. This CDR3 reads CASSLEGGTEAFF. The DNA for the CDR3 is TGTGCCAGCAGCTTAGAGGGAGGTACTGAAGCTTTCTTT.

The rearrangement uses TRBV5-1 and TRBJ2-7, with TRBD1 matching over 11 bases. The CDR3 is 15 amino acids. Trimming at V came to 1 base and at J to 3 bases, leaving 3 bases not matched to a gene. Germline V gives CDR1 SGHRS, CDR2 YFSETQ. DNA of the CDR3: TGCGCCAGCAGCTTGTGGGGGACAGGGGGCTACGAGCAGTACTTC. Translation gives CASSLWGTGGYEQYF. Supplemented by reference TRBV5-1 and TRBJ2-7, the full variable domain reads KAGVTQTPRYLIKTRGQQVTLSCSPISGHRSVSWYQQTPGQGLQFLFEYFSETQRNKGNFPGRFSGRQFSNSRSEMNVSTLELGDSALYLCASSLWGTGGYEQYFGPGTRLTVT.

The chain employs TRBV27 and TRBJ1-5; D is perhaps TRBD1 (6 bases). The CDR3 is 18 residues long. Germline V gene sequence: CDR1 MNHEY, CDR2 SMNVEV (reference sequence). Trimming cost V 0 bases and J 7 bases, with 22 bases left between them. The chain's CDR3 is CASSLSDTPQGPQQPQHF. The CDR3 DNA reads as TGTGCCAGCAGTTTATCGGACACCCCACAGGGCCCACAGCAGCCCCAGCATTTT.